These T cell receptor beta chains were read from a single sample in a study of early stage breast cancer tumors. The repertoire was sequenced with immunoSEQ multiplex PCR; TCRdb's copy has only in-frame clones and lacks some. The table shows tens of thousands of clones, with roughly 50% occurring only once. The sequenced sample was breast tumor tissue. The receptors shown here come from a person aged 50-59 years with breast cancer. Each CDR3 is given with its conserved first and last residue. D genes are given only for firm matches. Clone size is stated in some rows and not others, as once, few, many or a class when expanded.

cdr3_aa cdr3_nt v_call d_call clone_size j_call
CATSRDGDRKNIQYF TGTGCCACCAGCAGAGACGGGGATCGAAAAAACATTCAGTACTTC TRBV15 . . TRBJ2-4
CASSPDDYNEQFF TGTGCCAGCAGCCCAGACGACTACAATGAGCAGTTCTTC TRBV14 . . TRBJ2-1
CASSSGTPNIQYF TGTGCCAGCAGTTCCGGGACTCCAAACATTCAGTACTTC TRBV2 . few TRBJ2-4
CASSSGRQYGYTF TGTGCCAGCAGCTCGGGACGGCAGTATGGCTACACCTTC TRBV11-2 . . TRBJ1-2
CASSIRLPEQFF TGTGCCAGCAGCATACGACTCCCGGAGCAGTTCTTC TRBV21-1 . . TRBJ2-1
CASSADRTSTDTQYF TGTGCCAGCTCAGCCGACAGGACAAGCACAGATACGCAGTATTTT TRBV18 . . TRBJ2-3
CASRSGPRLQPQHF TGTGCCAGTAGATCCGGACCTCGATTGCAGCCCCAGCATTTT TRBV19 . . TRBJ1-5
CASSPGTGEGYTF TGTGCCAGCTCACCCGGGACAGGGGAAGGCTACACCTTC TRBV18 TRBD1 . TRBJ1-2
CASSLGSSSYNEQFF TGCGCCAGCAGCTTGGGATCCTCCTCCTACAATGAGCAGTTCTTC TRBV5-1 . . TRBJ2-1
CASSSGTAGNTIYF TGTGCCAGCAGCTCGGGGACAGCTGGAAACACCATATATTTT TRBV11-2 TRBD1 . TRBJ1-3
CASSQGADTQYF TGTGCCAGCAGCCAGGGGGCAGATACGCAGTATTTT TRBV7-2 TRBD1 . TRBJ2-3
CAISESPDREEQYF TGTGCCATCAGTGAGTCCCCGGACAGGGAGGAGCAGTACTTC TRBV10-3 TRBD1 . TRBJ2-7
CASRTGLAGHNEQFF TGTGCCAGCAGAACGGGACTAGCGGGACACAATGAGCAGTTCTTC TRBV5-6 TRBD2 . TRBJ2-1
CASSFFAAAEGNEQFF TGTGCCAGCAGCTTCTTCGCGGCAGCGGAGGGCAATGAGCAGTTCTTC TRBV5-8 . . TRBJ2-1
CASSAGEGNTEAFF TGTGCCAGTAGTGCGGGAGAAGGGAACACTGAAGCTTTCTTT TRBV19 . . TRBJ1-1
CASSSSGLVSTDTQYF TGTGCCAGCAGCTCATCAGGACTAGTTAGCACAGATACGCAGTATTTT TRBV7-3 TRBD2 . TRBJ2-3
CASSPLRAQADTQYF TGTGCCAGCAGCCCACTCCGGGCCCAGGCAGATACGCAGTATTTT TRBV7-8 . . TRBJ2-3
CSTIGGTQETQYF TGCAGCACCATAGGGGGGACCCAAGAGACCCAGTACTTC TRBV29-1 . once TRBJ2-5
CASSLRVDSNTEAFF TGTGCCAGCAGCTTAAGAGTGGACTCTAACACTGAAGCTTTCTTT TRBV7-3 . . TRBJ1-1
CASSSVGSSSYNEQFF TGTGCCAGTAGTTCGGTGGGGAGTAGCTCCTACAATGAGCAGTTCTTC TRBV19 . . TRBJ2-1
CASSYIGGQETQYF TGTGCCAGCAGTTACATCGGTGGCCAAGAGACCCAGTACTTC TRBV6-6 . . TRBJ2-5
CASSRGQGASNEKLFF TGTGCCAGCAGTCGAGGACAGGGGGCCTCGAATGAAAAACTGTTTTTT TRBV27 TRBD1 . TRBJ1-4
CSAADQTQYF TGCAGTGCTGCGGACCAGACCCAGTACTTC TRBV20-1 . . TRBJ2-5
CASSIDQGAGQPQHF TGTGCCAGTAGTATAGATCAGGGGGCCGGTCAGCCCCAGCATTTT TRBV19 TRBD1 . TRBJ1-5
CASSSYGTVSGELFF TGTGCCAGCAGTTCATATGGGACTGTCTCCGGGGAGCTGTTTTTT TRBV27 . . TRBJ2-2
CASSPPLREGNTQYF TGTGCCAGCTCACCACCTCTACGGGAGGGAAATACGCAGTATTTT TRBV18 TRBD2 . TRBJ2-3
CASSPRGVLGYTF TGTGCCAGCAGTCCCCGGGGCGTTCTTGGCTACACCTTC TRBV27 . . TRBJ1-2
CSVQEETQYF TGCAGCGTACAGGAAGAGACCCAGTACTTC TRBV29-1 . . TRBJ2-5
CASSEMNTEAFF TGTGCCAGCAGTGAAATGAACACTGAAGCTTTCTTT TRBV25-1 . medium-sized TRBJ1-1
CASFRTSGRAETQYF TGCGCCAGCTTCCGGACTAGCGGGAGGGCAGAGACCCAGTACTTC TRBV5-1 TRBD2 few TRBJ2-5
CASSHLVVRAGYGYTF TGCGCCAGCAGCCATTTGGTCGTACGGGCCGGGTATGGCTACACCTTC TRBV4-3 . . TRBJ1-2
CASSERGRMLNQPQHF TGTGCCAGCAGTGAAAGGGGACGGATGCTCAATCAGCCCCAGCATTTT TRBV6-1 . . TRBJ1-5
CASSWALAGGPDTQYF TGTGCCAGCAGCTGGGCTCTAGCGGGAGGGCCAGATACGCAGTATTTT TRBV7-9 TRBD2 once TRBJ2-3
CASGLAGENTQYF TGTGCCTCCGGACTAGCGGGAGAAAATACGCAGTATTTT TRBV9 TRBD2 once TRBJ2-3
CASSRDRVRSYEQYF TGCGCCAGCAGCCGGGACAGGGTCCGTTCCTACGAGCAGTACTTC TRBV4-3 TRBD1 few TRBJ2-7
CATGEVNEKLFF TGTGCGACAGGGGAAGTAAATGAAAAACTGTTTTTT TRBV19 TRBD1 . TRBJ1-4
CASSTSGSRYNEQFF TGTGCCAGCAGTACTAGCGGGAGTAGGTACAATGAGCAGTTCTTC TRBV2 TRBD2 once TRBJ2-1
CASSEGAAKNIQYF TGTGCCAGCAGTGAGGGGGCGGCCAAAAACATTCAGTACTTC TRBV28 TRBD1 . TRBJ2-4
CAISGSTDTQYF TGTGCCATCAGCGGAAGCACAGATACGCAGTATTTT TRBV10-3 . medium-sized TRBJ2-3
CASRPGGTNEKLFF TGTGCCAGCAGACCAGGGGGAACTAATGAAAAACTGTTTTTT TRBV5-4 TRBD1 . TRBJ1-4
CASSLGTEQETQYF TGTGCCAGCAGCTTAGGGACGGAACAAGAGACCCAGTACTTC TRBV7-2 . few TRBJ2-5
CASSSPGQGDKEQFF TGTGCCAGCAGCTCGCCGGGACAGGGGGACAAAGAGCAGTTCTTC TRBV5-4 TRBD1 . TRBJ2-1
CASSPLATGGELFF TGCGCCAGCTCCCCCCTAGCAACGGGCGGGGAGCTGTTTTTT TRBV5-1 . . TRBJ2-2
CASSVDSSVTDTQYF TGTGCCAGCAGCGTTGATTCCTCAGTCACAGATACGCAGTATTTT TRBV9 . . TRBJ2-3
CASSPRGAQGPNTEAFF TGTGCCAGCAGCCCGAGGGGGGCCCAAGGTCCCAACACTGAAGCTTTCTTT TRBV7-9 . once TRBJ1-1
CASSPSPSTGELFF TGTGCCAGCAGCCCCTCCCCAAGCACCGGGGAGCTGTTTTTT TRBV7-3 . . TRBJ2-2
CASRHNSGNTIYF TGTGCCAGCAGACACAACTCTGGAAACACCATATATTTT TRBV5-5 . . TRBJ1-3
CASSQVGGNTEAFF TGCGCCAGCAGCCAAGTGGGGGGAAACACTGAAGCTTTCTTT TRBV4-1 . few TRBJ1-1